This T cell receptor (beta chain) appears in the sequencing data of a study of OX40 agonist ivuxolimab in advanced cancers. Overall study results and limits: The work left the antigen specificity of expanded peripheral T cells undetermined. More expanded clones were seen, on average, in CD8+ T cells than in CD4+.

Worth noting for this clone: Its antigen is still unknown.

Generated by immunoSEQ multiplex PCR, the TCRdb table keeps only in-frame clones and is missing some. The profile covers about 31,000 clones, with around 87% appearing a single time and 20% to 30% taken by the ten largest. Excluded were patients having autoimmune disease history or systemic immunosuppression. Trimming removed 1 base from V and 7 bases from J, with 16 bases in between. The CDR3 is 15 residues long. CDR1 is KGHSH, CDR2 LQKENI, per germline. The V call is TRBV18, the J call TRBJ2-5, with D unresolved. This specimen was CD4+ or CD8+ T cells sorted from blood, taken in a trial of the OX40 agonist ivuxolimab. This TCR came from an adult with an advanced solid tumor such as melanoma, head and neck, liver or kidney cancer. The CDR3 nucleotides read TGTGCCAGCTCACCACGCGGACCTACGTCCCCGACCCAGTACTTC. This sequence encodes CASSPRGPTSPTQYF. Together with reference TRBV18 and TRBJ2-5, the CDR3 gives the full variable domain: NAGVMQNPRHLVRRRGQEARLRCSPMKGHSHVYWYRQLPEEGLKFMVYLQKENIIDESGMPKERFSAEFPKEGPSILRIQQVVRGDSAAYFCASSPRGPTSPTQYFGPGTRLLVL.